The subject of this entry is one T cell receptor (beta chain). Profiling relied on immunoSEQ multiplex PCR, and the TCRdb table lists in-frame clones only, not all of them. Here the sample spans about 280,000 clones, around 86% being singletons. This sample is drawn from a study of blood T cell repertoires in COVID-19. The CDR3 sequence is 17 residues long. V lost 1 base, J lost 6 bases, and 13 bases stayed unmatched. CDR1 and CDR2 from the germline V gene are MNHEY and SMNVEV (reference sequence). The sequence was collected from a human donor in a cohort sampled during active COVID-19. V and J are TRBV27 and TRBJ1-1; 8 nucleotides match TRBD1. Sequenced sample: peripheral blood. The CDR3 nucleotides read TGTGCCAGCAGTTTATTGCCCCCCGCAGGGGGCTTCGCTGAAGCTTTCTTT. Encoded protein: CASSLLPPAGGFAEAFF.